A selection of T cell receptor beta chains follows, all from one sample in a study of CD8 T cells in ankylosing spondylitis. TCRdb re-derived calls from the 5' RACE reads in MiXCR, one entry per CDR3 protein. This table holds 150,000 to 200,000 distinct CDR3 sequences, approximately 10% found once. Input material: blood, either unsorted or a sorted T cell fraction (not recorded which). These TCRs come from a male donor with ankylosing spondylitis or in good health (not recorded which). The CDR3 runs from the conserved cysteine through the conserved F or W. A D gene is named only where the DNA matches it firmly. Only some rows state a clone size, as once, few, many or a class for expanded clones.

D gene: TRBD1; V gene: TRBV2; J gene: TRBJ1-1; clone size: many; CDR3 protein: CASTSRQGNTEAFF; CDR3 DNA: TGTGCCAGCACCTCGAGACAGGGGAACACTGAAGCTTTCTTT
D gene: .; V gene: TRBV7-9; J gene: TRBJ2-2; clone size: .; CDR3 protein: CASSSYDSKGELFF; CDR3 DNA: TGTGCCAGCAGCTCATACGACAGTAAGGGGGAGCTGTTTTTT
D gene: TRBD1; V gene: TRBV5-1; J gene: TRBJ2-2; clone size: many; CDR3 protein: CASSSGQGVTGELFF; CDR3 DNA: TGCGCCAGCAGCTCCGGACAGGGGGTAACCGGGGAGCTGTTTTTT
D gene: .; V gene: TRBV20-1; J gene: TRBJ2-3; clone size: many; CDR3 protein: CSARGWATDTQYF; CDR3 DNA: TGCAGTGCTAGAGGTTGGGCCACAGATACGCAGTATTTT
D gene: TRBD2; V gene: TRBV5-1; J gene: TRBJ2-1; clone size: many; CDR3 protein: CASSREAGSPYNEQFF; CDR3 DNA: TGCGCCAGCAGCCGGGAGGCGGGAAGTCCTTACAATGAGCAGTTCTTC
D gene: .; V gene: TRBV3-1; J gene: TRBJ1-2; clone size: many; CDR3 protein: CASSLQRGNYGYTF; CDR3 DNA: TGTGCCAGCAGCCTCCAGAGGGGTAACTATGGCTACACCTTC
D gene: TRBD2; V gene: TRBV4-2; J gene: TRBJ2-1; clone size: .; CDR3 protein: CASSRSGGGSVDNEQFF; CDR3 DNA: TGTGCCAGCAGCCGGTCCGGTGGCGGGAGTGTTGATAATGAGCAGTTCTTC
D gene: .; V gene: TRBV10-1; J gene: TRBJ2-7; clone size: many; CDR3 protein: CASGASSDVREQYF; CDR3 DNA: TGCGCCAGCGGGGCTTCTAGCGACGTTCGCGAGCAGTACTTC
D gene: .; V gene: TRBV5-1; J gene: TRBJ2-2; clone size: few; CDR3 protein: CASSLTAGNTGELFF; CDR3 DNA: TGCGCCAGCAGCTTGACAGCGGGGAACACCGGGGAGCTGTTTTTT
D gene: .; V gene: TRBV2; J gene: TRBJ1-6; clone size: many; CDR3 protein: CASSERRTTQGLRGTTPLHF; CDR3 DNA: TGTGCCAGCAGTGAAAGGCGTACCACACAGGGCCTAAGGGGGACGACACCCCTCCACTTT
D gene: TRBD2; V gene: TRBV27; J gene: TRBJ2-1; clone size: .; CDR3 protein: CASSKLLAGGVSSYNEQFF; CDR3 DNA: TGTGCCAGCAGTAAATTACTAGCGGGGGGGGTTAGCTCCTACAATGAGCAGTTCTTC
D gene: .; V gene: TRBV14; J gene: TRBJ1-1; clone size: many; CDR3 protein: CASSHSLNTEAFF; CDR3 DNA: TGTGCCAGCAGCCACAGCCTGAACACTGAAGCTTTCTTT
D gene: TRBD2; V gene: TRBV11-2; J gene: TRBJ2-7; clone size: .; CDR3 protein: CASSLDRTSGLAAYEQYF; CDR3 DNA: TGTGCCAGCAGCTTAGACCGTACTAGCGGGCTGGCGGCCTACGAGCAGTACTTC
D gene: .; V gene: TRBV13; J gene: TRBJ1-1; clone size: many; CDR3 protein: CASSLGFGDTEAFF; CDR3 DNA: TGTGCCAGCAGCCTAGGATTCGGGGACACTGAAGCTTTCTTT
D gene: .; V gene: TRBV5-5; J gene: TRBJ2-1; clone size: .; CDR3 protein: CASSKQGHNEQFF; CDR3 DNA: TGTGCCAGCAGCAAACAGGGCCACAATGAGCAGTTCTTC
D gene: .; V gene: TRBV24-1; J gene: TRBJ1-1; clone size: many; CDR3 protein: CATSYGGDTEAFF; CDR3 DNA: TGTGCCACCAGTTACGGGGGGGACACTGAAGCTTTCTTT
D gene: .; V gene: TRBV14; J gene: TRBJ2-7; clone size: few; CDR3 protein: CASSQDSGMAREQYF; CDR3 DNA: TGTGCCAGCAGCCAAGATTCGGGGATGGCAAGAGAGCAGTACTTC
D gene: .; V gene: TRBV7-9; J gene: TRBJ2-7; clone size: .; CDR3 protein: CASSLPSDEQYF; CDR3 DNA: TGTGCCAGCAGCTTACCCTCCGACGAGCAGTACTTC
D gene: .; V gene: TRBV6-1; J gene: TRBJ1-3; clone size: .; CDR3 protein: CASSGDGWGTIYF; CDR3 DNA: TGTGCCAGCAGTGGGGACGGTTGGGGCACCATATATTTT
D gene: .; V gene: TRBV12-3/TRBV12-4; J gene: TRBJ2-1; clone size: many; CDR3 protein: CASSLPSREQFF; CDR3 DNA: TGTGCCAGCAGTCTGCCAAGCCGGGAGCAGTTCTTC
D gene: TRBD1; V gene: TRBV5-1; J gene: TRBJ2-3; clone size: many; CDR3 protein: CASSLGQGRTDTQYF; CDR3 DNA: TGCGCCAGCAGCCTTGGACAGGGACGCACAGATACGCAGTATTTT
D gene: .; V gene: TRBV29-1; J gene: TRBJ1-1; clone size: many; CDR3 protein: CSVGSPANTEAFF; CDR3 DNA: TGCAGCGTGGGCAGCCCGGCAAACACTGAAGCTTTCTTT
D gene: TRBD2; V gene: TRBV10-3; J gene: TRBJ2-1; clone size: .; CDR3 protein: CAISSGGLAIEQFF; CDR3 DNA: TGTGCCATCAGTTCAGGGGGACTAGCGATTGAGCAGTTCTTC
D gene: .; V gene: TRBV5-1; J gene: TRBJ1-1; clone size: .; CDR3 protein: CASSLGGEALNTEAFF; CDR3 DNA: TGCGCCAGCAGCTTGGGAGGGGAGGCGTTGAACACTGAAGCTTTCTTT